The next 19 T cell receptor beta chains were all read from a single sample in a study of blood T cell repertoires in COVID-19. Only in-frame clones appear in the TCRdb table, and some are missing; sequencing was by immunoSEQ multiplex PCR. The sample holds some 350,000 clones, almost 90% seen once. The sequenced sample consisted of peripheral blood. The receptors were gathered from a man younger than 30 with active or convalescent COVID-19.

V gene TRBV5-5 combines with J gene TRBJ2-5; D unclear. Deletions cut 0 bases from V and 3 bases from J, with 9 bases between. There are 14 residues in the CDR3. In germline, CDR1 is SGHKS, CDR2 YYEKEE (reference sequence). The CDR3 nucleotides read TGTGCCAGCAGCTTGGACAGCTTAAAAGAGACCCAGTACTTC. Its translation is CASSLDSLKETQYF.

This chain links TRBV2 with TRBJ2-2; TRBD2 agrees at 9 bases. The CDR3 totals 15 residues. Germline CDR1 is SNHLY and CDR2 is FYNNEI. The J segment lost 6 bases and the V segment lost 5 bases, leaving 7 bases of the junction unmatched. CDR3 in DNA: TGTGCCAGCAGTTTCCTAGCGGGAAGTCCCGGGGAGCTGTTTTTT. Its protein product is CASSFLAGSPGELFF.

The chain is built from TRBV30 and TRBJ2-7, with D unresolved. Trimming took 5 bases from V and 6 from J, leaving 17 bases between them. Germline V gene lookup returns CDR1 GTSNPN and CDR2 SVGIG (reference sequence). This CDR3 spans 13 amino acids. CDR3 protein: CAWGGQSGSEQYF. CDR3 DNA sequence: TGTGCCTGGGGTGGCCAGTCAGGATCCGAGCAGTACTTC.

CDR3 region: CATSRDRRATNYGYTF. The CDR3 DNA is TGTGCCACCAGCAGAGATAGGAGGGCTACTAACTATGGCTACACCTTC. The chain combines TRBV15 with TRBJ1-2; D call uncertain. V dropped 0 bases and J dropped 0 bases, with 11 bases sitting between them. The CDR3 is made up of 16 amino acids. Germline CDR1 reads LNHNV; CDR2 reads YYDKDF (reference sequence).

The chain uses TRBV4-3 and TRBJ1-1; 10 nucleotides align to TRBD1. This CDR3 spans 15 amino acids. The germline gives CDR1 LGHNA, CDR2 YSLEER. V lost 3 bases and J lost 4; bases outside the gene matches: 5. The CDR3 region has the DNA TGCGCCAGCAGCCAGGACAGGGGGGGTAGCACTGAAGCTTTCTTT. This translates into CASSQDRGGSTEAFF.

The chain is built from TRBV30 and TRBJ1-6; the match to TRBD1 covers 9 bases. The V gene's germline CDR1 is GTSNPN and CDR2 SVGIG (reference sequence). After removal of 2 bases from V and 10 bases from J, the junction contained 6 bases not matched to a gene. This CDR3 contains 14 residues. CDR3 sequence reads: CAWSTGTGNSPLHF. The CDR3 region has the DNA TGTGCCTGGAGTACCGGGACAGGGAACTCACCCCTCCACTTT.

The rearrangement uses TRBV7-9 and TRBJ2-4, with 7 nucleotides matching TRBD1. This CDR3 region has 13 residues. With 5 bases clipped from V and 8 bases from J, the junction kept 6 bases outside the gene matches. Looked up from germline, CDR1 is SEHNR and CDR2 is FQNEAQ (reference sequence). CDR3 sequence: CASSAAGGYIQYF. The DNA of the CDR3 is TGTGCCAGCAGCGCTGCAGGGGGTTACATTCAGTACTTC.

V and J are TRBV18 and TRBJ1-5; 8 bases match TRBD1. The CDR3 totals 16 residues. Germline CDR1 reads KGHSH; CDR2 reads LQKENI. J was trimmed by 7 bases and V by 6 bases; bases with no gene match: 14. The DNA of the CDR3 is TGTGCCAGCTCCCTTTCCGCCAGGGGGCAAGGCCAGCCCCAGCATTTT. Translated: CASSLSARGQGQPQHF.

V gene TRBV19 combines with J gene TRBJ2-3, with 10 positions matching TRBD1. Trimming cost V 0 bases and J 4 bases; bases outside gene matches: 19. Germline assignment: CDR1 LNHDA and CDR2 SQIVND (reference sequence). CDR3 length: 21 amino acids. The CDR3 DNA sequence: TGTGCCAGTAGTATAGACCCCGGGACAGGGGCACGGGAGGGCTACGCAGATACGCAGTATTTT. Translating it yields CASSIDPGTGAREGYADTQYF.

The chain employs TRBV29-1 and TRBJ2-7; 9 nucleotides line up with TRBD1. V lost 5 bases to trimming and J lost 2 bases; unmatched junction nucleotides: 7. The CDR3 loop spans 14 amino acids. Per the germline V gene, CDR1 is SQVTM and CDR2 is ANQGSEA. This CDR3 is CSVTGTGFPYEQYF. CDR3 in DNA: TGCAGCGTTACGGGGACAGGGTTTCCCTACGAGCAGTACTTC.

The CDR3 bases are TGTGCCAGCAGCTTAGCGGGACGGGACAGTCTTAATGAAAAACTGTTTTTT. Translated: CASSLAGRDSLNEKLFF. The V call is TRBV7-8, the J call TRBJ1-4; 7 nucleotides match TRBD1. Germline CDR1 and CDR2: SGHVS and FQNEAQ. This CDR3 is built from 17 residues. With 0 bases clipped from V and 4 bases from J, the junction kept 8 bases outside the gene matches.

V gene TRBV12-3 or TRBV12-4 combines with J gene TRBJ1-2, with 10 bases identical to TRBD1. The V gene end was trimmed by 7 bases and the J gene end by 7 bases; junction bases not matched to a gene: 6. This CDR3 comprises 13 residues. CDR3 sequence: CASTRDRGSGYTF. In DNA form, the CDR3 reads TGTGCCAGCACCCGGGACAGGGGTTCTGGCTACACCTTC.

V usage is TRBV6-2 or TRBV6-3 and J usage is TRBJ1-1; 7 bases line up with TRBD1. CDR1 is MNHEY and CDR2 is SVGEGT in the germline V gene. The V gene end was trimmed by 2 bases and the J gene end by 7 bases; junction bases not matched to a gene: 4. The CDR3 is 13 residues long. The CDR3 region has the DNA TGTGCCAGCAGTTACACACAGGGGAGTGAAGCTTTCTTT. Encoded protein: CASSYTQGSEAFF.

This sequence joins TRBV5-1 and TRBJ1-1, with a weak D call TRBD1 (5 bases). V was clipped by 0 bases and J by 8 bases, with 5 bases between them. The germline gives CDR1 SGHRS, CDR2 YFSETQ. The CDR3 is 11 amino acids. CDR3 loop: CASSLAGEAFF. DNA for the CDR3: TGCGCCAGCAGCTTGGCAGGGGAAGCTTTCTTT.

This clone was counted once. The chain carries TRBV4-3 and TRBJ2-7; maybe TRBD2 (5 bases). This CDR3 comprises 15 residues. Germline V gene sequence: CDR1 LGHNA, CDR2 YSLEER. V shed 3 bases and J shed 0 bases, with 12 bases lying between them. The CDR3 reads CASSHHSGNSYEQYF. The DNA for the CDR3 is TGCGCCAGCAGCCATCACAGCGGTAACTCCTACGAGCAGTACTTC.

The chain couples TRBV5-8 to TRBJ1-4; 8 positions match TRBD1. Germline V gene data show CDR1 as SGHTS and CDR2 as YDEGEE. This CDR3 has 13 residues. With 5 bases clipped from V and 7 bases from J, the junction kept 4 bases outside the gene matches. The CDR3 loop reads CASSHRGSEKLFF. The CDR3 coding sequence is TGTGCCAGCAGTCACAGGGGGAGTGAAAAACTGTTTTTT.

The rearrangement links TRBV27 to TRBJ1-4; TRBD1 aligns across 8 bases. V was pared by 5 bases and J by 8 bases, with 10 bases of the junction left unmatched. This CDR3 has 15 amino acids. CDR1 MNHEY and CDR2 SMNVEV come from the germline V gene (reference sequence). The CDR3 DNA follows: TGTGCCAGCAGTCCAGGACAGGGAGGAGGAGAAAAACTGTTTTTT. It yields the protein CASSPGQGGGEKLFF.

The V and J genes are TRBV9 and TRBJ2-7; weak D call: TRBD2 (7 bases). Germline assignment: CDR1 SGDLS and CDR2 YYNGEE. The V end lost 4 bases, the J end lost 2 bases, and 19 bases lay between the germline ends. There are 16 residues in the CDR3. CDR3 amino acids: CASSFIYPGGPYEQYF. Written as DNA, the CDR3 is TGTGCCAGCAGCTTTATATACCCGGGGGGCCCCTACGAGCAGTACTTC.

V usage is TRBV15 and J usage is TRBJ1-5; perhaps TRBD1 as D (5 bases). Germline V gives CDR1 LNHNV, CDR2 YYDKDF (reference sequence). V was pared by 3 bases and J by 7 bases, with 19 bases between. The CDR3 is made up of 16 amino acids. CDR3 bases: TGTGCCACCAGCAGCTGGGGTAAGGGGATGGGGCAGCCCCAGCATTTT. Translating it yields CATSSWGKGMGQPQHF.